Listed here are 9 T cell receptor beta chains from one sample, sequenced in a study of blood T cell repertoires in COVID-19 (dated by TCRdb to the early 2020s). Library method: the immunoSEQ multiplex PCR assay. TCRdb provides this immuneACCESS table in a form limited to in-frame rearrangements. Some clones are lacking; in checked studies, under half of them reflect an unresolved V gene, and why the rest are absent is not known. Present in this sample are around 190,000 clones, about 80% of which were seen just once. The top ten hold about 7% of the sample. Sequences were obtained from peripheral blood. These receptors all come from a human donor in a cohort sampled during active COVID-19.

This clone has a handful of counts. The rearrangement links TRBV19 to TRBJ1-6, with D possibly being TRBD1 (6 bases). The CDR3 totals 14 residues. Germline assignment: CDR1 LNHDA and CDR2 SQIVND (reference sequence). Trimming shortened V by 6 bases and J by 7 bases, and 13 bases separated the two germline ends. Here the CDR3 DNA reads TGTGCCAGTAGGATACAGGGCTGGAATTCACCCCTCCACTTT. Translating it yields CASRIQGWNSPLHF.

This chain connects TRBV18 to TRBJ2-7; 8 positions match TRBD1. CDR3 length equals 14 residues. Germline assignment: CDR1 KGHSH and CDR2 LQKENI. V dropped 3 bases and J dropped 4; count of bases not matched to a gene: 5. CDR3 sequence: CASSPRTGPYEQYF. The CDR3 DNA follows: TGTGCCAGCTCACCTCGGACAGGGCCGTACGAGCAGTACTTC.

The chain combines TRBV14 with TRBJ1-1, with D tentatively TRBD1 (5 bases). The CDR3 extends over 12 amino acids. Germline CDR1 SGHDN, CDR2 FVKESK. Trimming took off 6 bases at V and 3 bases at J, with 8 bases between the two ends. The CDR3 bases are TGTGCCAGCAGTCGGGGGTACACTGAAGCTTTCTTT. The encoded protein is CASSRGYTEAFF. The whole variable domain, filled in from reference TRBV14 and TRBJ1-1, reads EAGVTQFPSHSVIEKGQTVTLRCDPISGHDNLYWYRRVMGKEIKFLLHFVKESKQDESGMPNNRFLAERTGGTYSTLKVQPAELEDSGVYFCASSRGYTEAFFGQGTRLTVV.

In DNA form, the CDR3 reads TGCGCCAGCAGCCTTGACCCGGGACACCTGAACACTGAAGCTTTCTTT. Translation gives CASSLDPGHLNTEAFF. The gene calls are TRBV5-1 and TRBJ1-1; TRBD1 might be the D (6 bases). V gave up 4 bases and J gave up 0 bases, with 16 bases separating them. From germline, CDR1 is SGHRS and CDR2 YFSETQ. CDR3 length: 16 amino acids.

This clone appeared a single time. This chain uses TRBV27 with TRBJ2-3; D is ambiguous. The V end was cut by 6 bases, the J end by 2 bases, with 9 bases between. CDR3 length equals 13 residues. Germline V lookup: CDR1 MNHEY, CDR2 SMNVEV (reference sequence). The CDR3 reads CASSYTATDTQYF. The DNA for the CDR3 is TGTGCCAGCAGCTATACAGCCACAGATACGCAGTATTTT.

In nucleotides, the CDR3 is TGTGCCAGCAGCAAAGAGGGCAGGGCAGTGGGCTACACCTTC. This encodes CASSKEGRAVGYTF. V is TRBV21-1 and J is TRBJ1-2; the D call in the table, TRBD1, was not verified against the DNA. TRBV21-1 is a recognized pseudogene. The CDR3 has 14 residues.

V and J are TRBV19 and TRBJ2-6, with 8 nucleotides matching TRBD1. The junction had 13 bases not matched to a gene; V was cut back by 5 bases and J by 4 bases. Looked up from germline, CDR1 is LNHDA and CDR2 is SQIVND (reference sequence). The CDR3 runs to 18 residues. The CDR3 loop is CASSPQAARGLGANVLTF. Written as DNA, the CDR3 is TGTGCCAGTAGTCCCCAGGCGGCCAGGGGGCTCGGGGCCAACGTCCTGACTTTC.

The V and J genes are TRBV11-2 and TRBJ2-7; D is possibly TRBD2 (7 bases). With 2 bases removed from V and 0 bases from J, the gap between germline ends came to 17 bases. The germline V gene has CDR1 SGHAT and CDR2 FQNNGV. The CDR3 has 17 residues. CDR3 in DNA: TGTGCCAGCAGCTTAAGAAGCGGGACACGGAGCTCCTACGAGCAGTACTTC. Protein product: CASSLRSGTRSSYEQYF. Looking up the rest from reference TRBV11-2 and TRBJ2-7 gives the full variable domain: EAGVAQSPRYKIIEKRQSVAFWCNPISGHATLYWYQQILGQGPKLLIQFQNNGVVDDSQLPKDRFSAERLKGVDSTLKIQPAKLEDSAVYLCASSLRSGTRSSYEQYFGPGTRLTVT.

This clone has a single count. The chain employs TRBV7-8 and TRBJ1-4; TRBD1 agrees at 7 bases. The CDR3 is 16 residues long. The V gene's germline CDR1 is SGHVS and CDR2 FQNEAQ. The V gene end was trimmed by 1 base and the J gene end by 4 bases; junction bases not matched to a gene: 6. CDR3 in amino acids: CASSLDRGLFNEKLFF. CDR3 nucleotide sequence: TGTGCCAGCAGCTTAGACAGGGGACTGTTTAATGAAAAACTGTTTTTT.